This is a list of T cell receptor beta chains from one sample in a study of cytomegalovirus exposure and HLA in healthy donors. The table came from immunoSEQ multiplex PCR; TCRdb's copy has only in-frame clones and leaves some out. This table has 100,000 or so clones, around 75% appearing once. The specimen was PBMCs. The receptors were gathered from a man in his forties or fifties in good health and CMV-seronegative. The CDR3 runs from the conserved cysteine through the conserved F or W. A D gene is named only where the DNA matches it firmly. Only some rows state a clone size, as once, few, many or a class for expanded clones.

abundance: -
v_gene: TRBV6-5
j_gene: TRBJ2-7
d_gene: TRBD1
CDR3aa: CASSFNGQGGYEQYF
CDR3nt: TGTGCCAGCAGTTTCAATGGACAGGGAGGATACGAGCAGTACTTC

abundance: -
v_gene: TRBV6-5
j_gene: TRBJ2-7
d_gene: -
CDR3aa: CASSYSTGNSYEQYF
CDR3nt: TGTGCCAGCAGTTACTCGACAGGCAACTCCTACGAGCAGTACTTC

abundance: -
v_gene: TRBV7-8
j_gene: TRBJ2-7
d_gene: -
CDR3aa: CASSPEVGIAYEQYF
CDR3nt: TGTGCCAGCAGCCCAGAGGTCGGCATTGCCTACGAGCAGTACTTC

abundance: once
v_gene: TRBV20-1
j_gene: TRBJ2-7
d_gene: TRBD2
CDR3aa: CSATSGHEQYF
CDR3nt: TGCAGTGCCACTAGCGGTCACGAGCAGTACTTC

abundance: -
v_gene: TRBV2
j_gene: TRBJ2-7
d_gene: -
CDR3aa: CASIGTGSYEQYF
CDR3nt: TGTGCCAGCATCGGAACGGGTTCCTACGAGCAGTACTTC

abundance: once
v_gene: TRBV4-1
j_gene: TRBJ2-1
d_gene: TRBD2
CDR3aa: CASSREPGLAGDDEQFF
CDR3nt: TGCGCCAGCAGCCGCGAACCAGGACTAGCGGGAGATGATGAGCAGTTCTTC

abundance: -
v_gene: TRBV28
j_gene: TRBJ2-4
d_gene: -
CDR3aa: CASSREGENIQYF
CDR3nt: TGTGCCAGCAGCAGGGAAGGGGAAAACATTCAGTACTTC

abundance: many
v_gene: TRBV5-1
j_gene: TRBJ1-2
d_gene: TRBD1
CDR3aa: CASSYWDRGYTF
CDR3nt: TGCGCCAGCAGCTATTGGGACAGGGGTTACACCTTC

abundance: -
v_gene: TRBV4-3
j_gene: TRBJ1-2
d_gene: TRBD1
CDR3aa: CASSQPGQVNYGYTF
CDR3nt: TGCGCCAGCAGCCAACCGGGACAGGTTAACTATGGCTACACCTTC

abundance: -
v_gene: TRBV5-1
j_gene: TRBJ2-6
d_gene: -
CDR3aa: CASSLDSPGANVLTF
CDR3nt: TGCGCCAGCAGCTTGGACTCGCCTGGGGCCAACGTCCTGACTTTC

abundance: -
v_gene: TRBV14
j_gene: TRBJ1-4
d_gene: -
CDR3aa: CASSQDYSGKLFF
CDR3nt: TGTGCCAGCAGCCAAGATTACTCGGGAAAACTGTTTTTT

abundance: -
v_gene: TRBV7-3
j_gene: TRBJ2-1
d_gene: TRBD2
CDR3aa: CASRAGGPGNEQFF
CDR3nt: TGTGCCAGCAGAGCGGGGGGGCCGGGGAATGAGCAGTTCTTC

abundance: -
v_gene: TRBV6-5
j_gene: TRBJ2-7
d_gene: -
CDR3aa: CASSWGERKNEQYF
CDR3nt: TGTGCCAGCAGTTGGGGGGAGAGGAAGAACGAGCAGTACTTC

abundance: -
v_gene: TRBV14
j_gene: TRBJ2-4
d_gene: -
CDR3aa: CASSQDLVGGRDIQYF
CDR3nt: TGTGCCAGCAGCCAAGATCTTGTGGGGGGGCGGGACATTCAGTACTTC

abundance: few
v_gene: TRBV9
j_gene: TRBJ1-2
d_gene: TRBD1
CDR3aa: CASSVISPDRGDGYTF
CDR3nt: TGTGCCAGCAGCGTAATTTCTCCGGACAGGGGGGATGGCTACACCTTC

abundance: -
v_gene: TRBV7-7
j_gene: TRBJ2-1
d_gene: TRBD2
CDR3aa: CASSRDRIRREGPDNEQFF
CDR3nt: TGTGCCAGCAGCCGAGACCGCATCCGGCGGGAGGGCCCGGACAATGAGCAGTTCTTC

abundance: few
v_gene: TRBV6-5
j_gene: TRBJ1-5
d_gene: -
CDR3aa: CASSYQSNQPQHF
CDR3nt: TGTGCCAGCAGTTACCAGAGCAATCAGCCCCAGCATTTT